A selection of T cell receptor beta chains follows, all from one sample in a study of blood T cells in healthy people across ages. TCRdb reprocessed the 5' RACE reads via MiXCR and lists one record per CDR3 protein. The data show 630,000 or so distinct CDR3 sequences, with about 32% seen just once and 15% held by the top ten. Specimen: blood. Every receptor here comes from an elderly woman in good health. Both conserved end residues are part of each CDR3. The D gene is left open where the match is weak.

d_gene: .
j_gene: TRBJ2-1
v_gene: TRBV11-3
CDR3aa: CVSSLSGSYNEQFF

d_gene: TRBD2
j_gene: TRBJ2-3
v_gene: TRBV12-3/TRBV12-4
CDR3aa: CASTSGRGADAQYF

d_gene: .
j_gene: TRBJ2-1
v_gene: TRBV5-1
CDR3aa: CASSFRGPNEQFF

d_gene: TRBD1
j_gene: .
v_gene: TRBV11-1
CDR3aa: CASSWAGGEYEQYF

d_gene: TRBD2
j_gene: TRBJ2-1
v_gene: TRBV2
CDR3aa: CASSGLAVSYNEQFF

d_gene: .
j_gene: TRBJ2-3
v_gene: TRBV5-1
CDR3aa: CASKGLGTDTQYF

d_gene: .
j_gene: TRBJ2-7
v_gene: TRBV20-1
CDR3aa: CSARSEAGTYEQYF

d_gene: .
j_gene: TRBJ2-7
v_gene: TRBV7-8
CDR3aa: CASSLDQVSYEQYF

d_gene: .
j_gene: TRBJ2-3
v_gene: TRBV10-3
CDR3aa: CAISPLGDTQYF

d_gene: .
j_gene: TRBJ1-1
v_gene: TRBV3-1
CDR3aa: CASSRVGQLNTEAFF

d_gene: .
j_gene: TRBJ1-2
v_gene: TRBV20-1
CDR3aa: CSADKGLYGGYTF

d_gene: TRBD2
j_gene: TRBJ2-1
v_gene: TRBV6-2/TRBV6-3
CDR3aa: CASSGRSTSGGNVNEQFF

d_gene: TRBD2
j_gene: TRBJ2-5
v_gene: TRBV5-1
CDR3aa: CASYGGGNLQETQYF

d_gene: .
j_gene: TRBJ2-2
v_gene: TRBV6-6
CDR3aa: CASSYRVGANTGELFF

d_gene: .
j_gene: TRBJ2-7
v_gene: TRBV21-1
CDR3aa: CASSKTPHIREAEREQYF

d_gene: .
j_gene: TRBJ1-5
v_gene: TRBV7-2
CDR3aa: CASSRMADQPQHF

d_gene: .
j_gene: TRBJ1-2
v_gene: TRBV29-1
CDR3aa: CSVEGSSGDGYTF

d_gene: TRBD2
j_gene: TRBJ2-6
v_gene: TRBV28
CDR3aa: CASSLVAGSNVLTF

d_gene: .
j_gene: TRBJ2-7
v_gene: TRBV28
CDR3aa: CASRRTHRDEQYF

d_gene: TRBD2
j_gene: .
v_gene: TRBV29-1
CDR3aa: CSVLAGSSYNEQYF

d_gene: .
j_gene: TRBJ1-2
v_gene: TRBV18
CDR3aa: CASSTGDPNYGYTF

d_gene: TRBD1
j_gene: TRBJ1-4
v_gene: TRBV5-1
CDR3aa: CASSLTGGANEKLFF

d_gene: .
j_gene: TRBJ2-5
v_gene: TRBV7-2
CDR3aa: CATTNPPKETQYF

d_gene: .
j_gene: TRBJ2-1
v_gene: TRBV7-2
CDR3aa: CASSVGRSVSSYEQFF

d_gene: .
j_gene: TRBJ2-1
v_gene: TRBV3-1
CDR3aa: CASRPGWVGGTEQFF

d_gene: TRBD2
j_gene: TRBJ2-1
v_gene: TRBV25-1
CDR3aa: CASSDQRGGQIGEQFF

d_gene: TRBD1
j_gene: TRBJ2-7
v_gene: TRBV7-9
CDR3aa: CASSSIETGVDPYEQYF